Each of the 11 T cell receptor beta chains below was sequenced from the same sample in a study of CD8+ T cells in alopecia areata. cDNA serving as the sequencing template came from extracted, reverse transcribed RNA. TCRdb's table, derived via immunoSEQ multiplex PCR, lists solely in-frame clones and lacks some. The table includes roughly 110,000 clones, 50% to 65% detected once. Treatment specified: oral pan-JAK inhibitor, 5-10 mg twice daily. Source: CD4+ T cells sorted from blood, taken at week 24, from a patient treated with tofacitinib. The source of these receptors is a human donor with alopecia areata.

This clone has just a few counts. The rearrangement joins TRBV29-1 to TRBJ1-1; D not resolved. This CDR3 is 13 amino acids long. V was trimmed by 6 bases and J by 4 bases, leaving 15 bases between them. The germline gives CDR1 SQVTM, CDR2 ANQGSEA. The CDR3 is CSVPNIDRTEAFF. Here the CDR3 DNA reads TGCAGCGTCCCTAATATTGACCGCACTGAAGCTTTCTTT.

This chain connects TRBV29-1 to TRBJ1-2; possible D gene TRBD1, 6 bases. The V and J ends lost 3 bases and 8 bases respectively, with 10 bases between them. CDR1 is SQVTM, CDR2 ANQGSEA, per germline. This CDR3 comprises 11 residues. The CDR3 reads CSVDGGGGYTF. The CDR3 DNA sequence: TGCAGCGTTGATGGGGGCGGGGGCTACACCTTC.

The CDR3: CAWSRTDSQPQHF. The CDR3 nucleotides are TGTGCCTGGAGTCGAACCGACAGTCAGCCCCAGCATTTT. The chain joins TRBV30 to TRBJ1-5; weak D call: TRBD1 (5 bases). Germline CDR1 and CDR2: GTSNPN and SVGIG (reference sequence). Trimming cost V 2 bases and J 6 bases, with 11 bases left between them. CDR3 length: 13 amino acids.

The chain uses TRBV11-2 and TRBJ1-2; D is undetermined. CDR3 size: 13 residues. Germline values: CDR1 SGHAT, CDR2 FQNNGV. The germline V and J ends were trimmed by 3 bases and 3 bases, with 8 bases remaining between them. The CDR3, as DNA: TGTGCCAGCAGCTTGGAAAGGGACTATGGCTACACCTTC. It translates to CASSLERDYGYTF.

V is TRBV27 and J is TRBJ1-2; the D gene is possibly TRBD1 (5 bases). The germline V and J ends were trimmed by 0 bases and 5 bases, with 10 bases remaining between them. The CDR3 totals 14 residues. CDR1 and CDR2 from the germline V gene are MNHEY and SMNVEV (reference sequence). CDR3 sequence (DNA): TGTGCCAGCAGTTTATCGATGGACAAATATGGCTACACCTTC. Translating gives CASSLSMDKYGYTF.

This chain connects TRBV29-1 to TRBJ2-5, with 10 bases that match TRBD2. Germline lookup yields CDR1 SQVTM and CDR2 ANQGSEA. The trim removed 8 bases at V and 7 bases at J, leaving 16 bases unmatched. The CDR3 sequence is 15 residues long. The CDR3 sequence: CSLSRTSGLMGTQYF. The CDR3 DNA reads as TGCAGCCTTTCTCGGACTAGCGGCCTGATGGGGACCCAGTACTTC.

This clone was counted a few times. The chain joins TRBV4-1 to TRBJ1-5; D is unclear. V dropped 3 bases and J dropped 5 bases, with 14 bases sitting between them. This CDR3 comprises 15 residues. Germline V gene data show CDR1 as MGHRA and CDR2 as YSYEKL. The CDR3 sequence: CASSHLSVPDQPQHF. CDR3 bases: TGCGCCAGCAGCCACCTCTCCGTCCCCGATCAGCCCCAGCATTTT.

The genes are TRBV10-3 and TRBJ1-2; D gene unclear. Trimming removed 3 bases from V and 5 bases from J, with 13 bases in between. The CDR3 sequence is 14 residues long. CDR1 is ENHRY, CDR2 SYGVKD, per germline. CDR3 sequence reads: CAISDPKAGYGYTF. The CDR3 DNA reads as TGTGCCATCAGTGACCCCAAAGCTGGTTATGGCTACACCTTC.

The genes are TRBV19 and TRBJ1-5; perhaps TRBD1 as D (5 bases). The length of the CDR3 is 15 residues. Germline V gene lookup returns CDR1 LNHDA and CDR2 SQIVND (reference sequence). V was pared by 7 bases and J by 2 bases, with 15 bases between. The DNA of the CDR3 is TGTGCCAGTACCCGCGTCCAGGGCGGCAATCAGCCCCAGCATTTT. Its protein is CASTRVQGGNQPQHF.

This rearrangement joins TRBV7-2 to TRBJ2-7, with a weak D call TRBD2 (5 bases). V was clipped by 5 bases and J by 0 bases, with 14 bases between them. Germline V CDR1 and CDR2: SGHTA, FQGNSA. This CDR3 is built from 15 residues. CDR3 loop: CASSRGIRSSYEQYF. The CDR3 DNA is TGTGCCAGCAGCCGGGGAATAAGAAGCTCCTACGAGCAGTACTTC.

V and J are TRBV9 and TRBJ2-5; D may be TRBD2 (5 bases). V lost 0 bases to trimming and J lost 5 bases, with 14 bases between them. The CDR3 extends over 15 amino acids. Germline V gives CDR1 SGDLS, CDR2 YYNGEE. The CDR3 coding sequence is TGTGCCAGCAGCGTAGGGCCTAGCCGGGATGAGACCCAGTACTTC. It codes for CASSVGPSRDETQYF.